Reported below is one TCR beta chain. Its antigen is not identified. This sample was taken from a study of T cell responses to AZD1222 COVID-19 vaccine. Turning to the study itself: Analyses pooled second doses at about 4 or about 12 weeks.

Only in-frame clones appear in the TCRdb table, and some are missing; sequencing was by immunoSEQ multiplex PCR. The table shows tens of thousands of clones, with about 88% occurring only once. The CDR3 sequence is 16 residues long. CDR1 is SGHRS, CDR2 YFSETQ, per germline. V shed 1 base and J 0 bases; nucleotides not matched to a gene: 5. Findings of the study overall: The donor group comprised mostly white British people and more females; the analysis possibly underestimated clonal diversity.

This chain connects TRBV5-1 to TRBJ2-3; 7 positions agree with TRBD2. The clonotype comes from an adult in good health. The source material was peripheral blood, sampled on day 0 of AZD1222 vaccination. The CDR3 region is CASSLLASGSTDTQYF. The CDR3 coding sequence is TGCGCCAGCAGCTTGCTCGCTAGCGGTAGCACAGATACGCAGTATTTT.